This entry lists 32 T cell receptor beta chains sequenced from one sample in a study of blood T cells in healthy people across ages. Next came a second PCR, run for about 7 to 11 cycles, which used a sample-barcoded 5' primer along with a J-beta primer mix. TCRdb independently ran MiXCR on the 5' RACE reads; one entry per CDR3 protein. The data show more than 900,000 distinct CDR3 sequences, almost 30% seen once. These records were also assigned to another study, of T cells of mothers and their children.

The sample taken for sequencing was blood. Receptors were obtained from a woman between 40 and 55 years old in good health.

On this clonotype: A junction end diverges from the germline sequence, so it may reflect a read error. V gene TRBV6-2 or TRBV6-3 combines with J gene TRBJ2-3; a weak D match, TRBD1 (6 bases). Germline assignment: CDR1 MNHEY and CDR2 SVGEGT. The CDR3 runs to 13 residues. The CDR3 loop is CASSDRLQDAQYF. The CDR3 DNA reads as TGTGCCAGCAGTGACAGGCTCCAAGATGCGCAGTATTTT.

This clonotype has at least ten counts. The rearrangement uses TRBV4-1 and TRBJ2-1, with 9 positions matching TRBD2. The J segment lost 8 bases and the V segment lost 4 bases, leaving 18 bases of the junction unmatched. The CDR3 is 18 residues long. From germline, CDR1 is MGHRA and CDR2 YSYEKL. Written as DNA, the CDR3 is TGCGCCAGCAGCCGGGGGGTAGCGGGGGTATTCCAAGGTTATGAGCAGTTCTTC. This sequence encodes CASSRGVAGVFQGYEQFF.

In its sample, this clonotype was seen many times. V and J are TRBV7-9 and TRBJ2-1; 8 bases agree with TRBD2. CDR3 length: 16 residues. From germline, CDR1 is SEHNR and CDR2 FQNEAQ (reference sequence). The junction had 7 bases not matched to a gene; V was cut back by 4 bases and J by 2 bases. CDR3 loop: CASSSPSGGAYNEQFF. As DNA, the CDR3 is TGTGCCAGCAGCTCACCCAGCGGGGGAGCCTACAATGAGCAGTTCTTC. Combining the CDR3 with reference TRBV7-9 and TRBJ2-1 gives the whole variable domain DTGVSQNPRHKITKRGQNVTFRCDPISEHNRLYWYRQTLGQGPEFLTYFQNEAQLEKSRLLSDRFSAERPKGSFSTLEIQRTEQGDSAMYLCASSSPSGGAYNEQFFGPGTRLTVL.

At least ten counts were recorded for this clonotype. This rearrangement joins TRBV28 to TRBJ1-2; no definite D call. The V gene's germline CDR1 is MDHEN and CDR2 SYDVKM. V was shortened by 6 bases and J by 2 bases, with 10 bases between the two germline ends. This CDR3 is 13 amino acids long. CDR3 bases: TGTGCCAGCAGCCAAGGGATGAACTATGGCTACACCTTC. This translates into CASSQGMNYGYTF.

V gene TRBV4-1 combines with J gene TRBJ2-1; possibly TRBD1 for D (6 bases). The germline gives CDR1 MGHRA, CDR2 YSYEKL. This CDR3 region has 17 residues. The ends were cut back, 1 base at V and 2 bases at J, with 15 bases in the middle. CDR3 sequence: CASSQGTGTGTYNEQFF. The CDR3 DNA is TGCGCCAGCAGCCAAGGTACAGGAACAGGGACCTACAATGAGCAGTTCTTC.

This chain joins TRBV7-2 and TRBJ2-3; D tentatively reads TRBD1 or TRBD2 (5 bases each). The CDR3 loop spans 15 amino acids. Germline V gene sequence: CDR1 SGHTA, CDR2 FQGNSA. The V and J ends lost 0 bases and 1 base respectively, with 8 bases between them. This chain's CDR3 is CASSLAGTRTDTQYF. CDR3 DNA: TGTGCCAGCAGCTTAGCCGGGACCCGCACAGATACGCAGTATTTT.

The chain combines TRBV10-3 with TRBJ2-5, with D possibly called TRBD1 or TRBD2 (5 bases each). The CDR3 runs to 18 residues. Trimming pared 0 bases from V and 0 bases from J, leaving 17 bases between. Germline V gene data show CDR1 as ENHRY and CDR2 as SYGVKD. Written as DNA, the CDR3 is TGTGCCATCAGTGAGTCGTCGGTTTGGGGGAACAACCAAGAGACCCAGTACTTC. Protein product: CAISESSVWGNNQETQYF.

The genes are TRBV5-5 and TRBJ1-6; D perhaps matches TRBD1 (6 bases). Germline V gives CDR1 SGHKS, CDR2 YYEKEE (reference sequence). The V gene lost 4 bases and the J gene lost 14 bases, with 13 bases spanning the gap. The CDR3 spans 12 residues. The CDR3 DNA is TGTGCCAGCAGCACACAGGGTAGGTCCCTCCACTTT. The encoded protein is CASSTQGRSLHF.

This clonotype was detected ten times or more. J is TRBJ2-7 and V is TRBV6-4; 10 bases agree with TRBD1. CDR3 length: 14 amino acids. Unmatched junction bases numbered 2, after V lost 3 bases and J lost 3 bases. Germline loops: CDR1 MRHNA, CDR2 SNTAGT. CDR3 loop: CASSEGTGDYEQYF. CDR3 DNA: TGTGCCAGCAGTGAAGGGACAGGGGACTACGAGCAGTACTTC.

Worth noting for this clonotype: A much larger clonotype is one base distant, so this may be a read error. This sequence joins TRBV20-1 and TRBJ2-5; the D is unclear. Germline lookup yields CDR1 DFQATT and CDR2 SNEGSKA (reference sequence). V lost 6 bases and J 11 bases, leaving 13 bases between the germline ends. The length of the CDR3 is 10 residues. The CDR3 DNA sequence: TGCAGTGCAGGAACCAATGAGCAGTACTTC. Its protein product is CSAGTNEQYF.

Regarding this clonotype: Being one base from a much bigger clone, this may be a read error. The V call is TRBV9, the J call TRBJ2-7; 8 positions match TRBD1. With the DNA end fitting TRBJ2-1 better, the J assignment may be wrong. The V gene's germline CDR1 is SGDLS and CDR2 YYNGEE. This CDR3 contains 13 residues. CDR3 DNA: TGTGCCAGCAGCGCGGACAGGGCGTACGAGCAGTTCTTC. Amino acids: CASSADRAYEQFF.

The V call is TRBV12-3 or TRBV12-4, the J call TRBJ1-5; D unresolved. There are 14 residues in the CDR3. Trimming took off 4 bases at V and 6 bases at J, with 13 bases between the two ends. The CDR3 spells CASSWGLGSQPQHF. In nucleotides, the CDR3 is TGTGCCAGCAGTTGGGGTTTAGGGAGTCAGCCCCAGCATTTT.

The gene calls are TRBV3-1 and TRBJ1-2; 12 bases fit TRBD1. Germline CDR1 is LGHDT and CDR2 is YNNKEL (reference sequence). This CDR3 has 15 residues. Trimming at V came to 3 bases and at J to 7 bases, leaving 6 bases not matched to a gene. This CDR3 is CASSHGDRGLGGYTF. DNA for the CDR3: TGTGCCAGCAGCCACGGGGACAGGGGGCTCGGTGGCTACACCTTC.

This chain joins TRBV19 and TRBJ2-5; tentative D call: TRBD1 (6 bases). The J call may be wrong; the DNA end is better matched by TRBJ2-7. Germline CDR1 is LNHDA and CDR2 is SQIVND (reference sequence). This CDR3 has 14 amino acids. CDR3 DNA: TGTGCCAGTAGTATACGGGGACAAAACTACGAGCAGTACTTC. This sequence encodes CASSIRGQNYEQYF.

As to this clonotype: A read error is possible here, since a much larger clone lies one base away. The chain links TRBV12-3 or TRBV12-4 to TRBJ2-5, with 8 bases aligning to TRBD1. This CDR3 comprises 16 residues. CDR3 loop: CVSKVGGQGEGETQYF. The CDR3, as DNA: TGTGTCAGCAAGGTCGGCGGACAGGGTGAGGGGGAGACCCAGTACTTC.

V usage is TRBV28 and J usage is TRBJ2-5; no clear D. Trimming took 5 bases from V and 0 from J, leaving 10 bases between them. CDR1 MDHEN and CDR2 SYDVKM come from the germline V gene. CDR3 length: 14 residues. CDR3 sequence reads: CASSIPEYQETQYF. Written as DNA, the CDR3 is TGTGCCAGCAGTATCCCTGAGTACCAAGAGACCCAGTACTTC.

The chain combines TRBV30 with TRBJ1-1; the D gene is possibly TRBD1 (5 bases). Germline assignment: CDR1 GTSNPN and CDR2 SVGIG (reference sequence). Trimming shortened V by 3 bases and J by 6 bases, and 14 bases separated the two germline ends. This CDR3 has 13 amino acids. The chain's CDR3 is CAWRVLRGAEAFF. The CDR3 nucleotides are TGTGCCTGGAGGGTACTGAGAGGGGCTGAAGCTTTCTTT.

This clonotype has only a few counts. The CDR3 loop reads CSVVRGSVRGEQYF. CDR3 nucleotides: TGCAGCGTTGTCCGGGGGTCTGTAAGGGGCGAGCAGTACTTC. The chain joins TRBV29-1 to TRBJ2-7; D possibly corresponds to TRBD2 (6 bases). This CDR3 is 14 amino acids long. The V end was cut by 4 bases, the J end by 6 bases, with 19 bases between. Looked up from germline, CDR1 is SQVTM and CDR2 is ANQGSEA.

V gene TRBV6-5 combines with J gene TRBJ1-1; D is ambiguous. Trimming pared 0 bases from V and 1 base from J, leaving 6 bases between. CDR1 and CDR2 (germline): MNHEY, SVGAGI. This CDR3 spans 14 amino acids. The CDR3 bases are TGTGCCAGCAGTTACTCGACGGGGAACACTGAAGCTTTCTTT. Translation: CASSYSTGNTEAFF.

The chain uses TRBV7-2 and TRBJ2-7; 9 bases map to TRBD1. The V segment lost 6 bases and the J segment 2 bases; nucleotides outside the gene matches: 8. The CDR3 loop spans 15 amino acids. Germline CDR1 SGHTA, CDR2 FQGNSA. The CDR3 DNA reads TGTGCCAGCAGGGGGGGGACAGGGCGTACCTACGAGCAGTACTTC. It encodes CASRGGTGRTYEQYF.

This rearrangement joins TRBV2 to TRBJ1-2; 11 nucleotides match TRBD1. The J segment lost 8 bases and the V segment lost 6 bases, leaving 8 bases of the junction unmatched. This CDR3 is 14 amino acids long. Germline V CDR1 and CDR2: SNHLY, FYNNEI. CDR3 in DNA: TGTGCCAGCAGCCAGGACAGGGGGCAAGGAGGCTACACCTTC. It codes for CASSQDRGQGGYTF.

This clonotype turned up a few times. The V call is TRBV5-1, the J call TRBJ1-1, with TRBD1 as a possible D gene (5 bases). Germline assignment: CDR1 SGHRS and CDR2 YFSETQ. The V and J ends lost 1 base and 5 bases respectively, with 12 bases between them. The CDR3 spans 14 residues. The CDR3: CASSLIGAGTEAFF. Written as DNA, the CDR3 is TGCGCCAGCAGCTTGATAGGGGCTGGTACTGAAGCTTTCTTT.

The chain links TRBV5-1 to TRBJ2-2; perhaps D is TRBD1 or TRBD2 (6 bases each). Germline V lookup: CDR1 SGHRS, CDR2 YFSETQ. CDR3 length: 16 residues. Between the trimmed V and J ends, which lost 1 base and 2 bases, there was a span of 12 bases. CDR3 protein: CASSLTTGTNTGELFF. The CDR3 nucleotides are TGCGCCAGCAGCTTGACAACAGGGACTAACACCGGGGAGCTGTTTTTT.

This clonotype was picked up a small number of times. The chain joins TRBV6-6 to TRBJ2-7; the D call may be TRBD1 or TRBD2 (6 bases each). V lost 8 bases and J lost 4, with 15 bases in between. Per the germline V gene, CDR1 is MNHNY and CDR2 is SVGAGI (reference sequence). The CDR3 sequence is 13 residues long. The DNA for the CDR3 is TGTGCCAGCGGATCCGTAGGGGGGTACGAGCAGTACTTC. Translating gives CASGSVGGYEQYF.

In this sample, this clonotype turned up many times. The chain has TRBV5-5 and TRBJ1-1; D possibly corresponds to TRBD1 (6 bases). Trimming pared 4 bases from V and 1 base from J, leaving 8 bases between. The CDR3 is made up of 13 amino acids. CDR1 is SGHKS and CDR2 is YYEKEE in the germline V gene (reference sequence). DNA for the CDR3: TGTGCCAGCAGCACGACAGGGAACACTGAAGCTTTCTTT. This encodes CASSTTGNTEAFF.

V gene TRBV20-1 combines with J gene TRBJ2-1; 10 positions agree with TRBD2. V gave up 5 bases and J gave up 6 bases; unmatched junction bases: 10. Germline V CDR1 and CDR2: DFQATT, SNEGSKA (reference sequence). The CDR3 consists of 15 residues. CDR3 sequence reads: CSARPGTSDGNEQFF. The CDR3 bases are TGCAGTGCTCGTCCCGGGACTAGCGACGGCAATGAGCAGTTCTTC.

Concerning this clonotype: With a much larger clone just one base away, this may be a read error. This chain joins TRBV10-3 and TRBJ1-5; no firm D call. Germline CDR1 and CDR2: ENHRY and SYGVKD. CDR3 length: 14 residues. The CDR3 DNA is TGTGCCATCAGTGAGTCGGGGATTATCCAGCCCCGGCATTTT. Translation gives CAISESGIIQPRHF.

This clonotype was detected a few times. The genes are TRBV5-6 and TRBJ1-2; 11 nucleotides match TRBD1. The V segment lost 4 bases and the J segment 4 bases; nucleotides outside the gene matches: 12. Germline CDR1 reads SGHDT; CDR2 reads YYEEEE. CDR3 length: 17 amino acids. As DNA, the CDR3 is TGTGCCAGCAGCCCACGCCGGGACAGGGGGGGAGGCTATGGCTACACCTTC. As protein: CASSPRRDRGGGYGYTF.

This clonotype was counted at least ten times. This sequence joins TRBV7-2 and TRBJ1-1; 8 bases map to TRBD1. There are 15 residues in the CDR3. The V gene end was trimmed by 2 bases and the J gene end by 5 bases; junction bases not matched to a gene: 7. The germline CDR1 and CDR2 sequences are SGHTA and FQGNSA. The CDR3 DNA reads TGTGCCAGCAGCTTAAATCAGGGGGCGACGACTGAAGCTTTCTTT. As protein: CASSLNQGATTEAFF.

This clonotype was counted only a few times. The V and J genes are TRBV11-2 and TRBJ2-6; perhaps TRBD1 as D (5 bases). Deletions cut 4 bases from V and 0 bases from J, with 19 bases between. Germline loops: CDR1 SGHAT, CDR2 FQNNGV. CDR3 length: 19 amino acids. This CDR3 is CASSSPVGRTLSGANVLTF. The DNA of the CDR3 is TGTGCCAGCAGCTCCCCAGTGGGCAGGACACTCTCTGGGGCCAACGTCCTGACTTTC.

Notes on this clonotype: A read error is possible here, since a much larger clone lies one base away. This sequence joins TRBV7-2 and TRBJ1-6; D unresolved. This CDR3 has 15 residues. In germline, CDR1 is SGHTA, CDR2 FQGNSA. The CDR3 DNA reads as TGTGCCAGCAGGAGTACATACGGGGATAATTCACTCCTCCACTTT. Protein sequence: CASRSTYGDNSLLHF.

Many counts were recorded for this clonotype. J is TRBJ2-1 and V is TRBV4-1; tentative D call: TRBD2 (5 bases). Germline values: CDR1 MGHRA, CDR2 YSYEKL. CDR3 length: 16 amino acids. Between the trimmed V and J ends, which lost 0 bases and 5 bases, there was a span of 14 bases. This CDR3 is CASSQDQREFDNEQFF. CDR3 DNA: TGCGCCAGCAGCCAAGATCAACGGGAATTCGACAATGAGCAGTTCTTC.